The 7 T cell receptor beta chains below come from one sample, sequenced in a study of blood T cell repertoires in COVID-19. Only in-frame clones appear in the TCRdb table, and some are missing; sequencing was by immunoSEQ multiplex PCR. The table lists 200,000 to 250,000 clones, approximately 85% of them singletons. Sequencing used peripheral blood. The receptors shown here come from a woman of 80 years or more with COVID-19, enrolled during active disease.

The chain couples TRBV30 to TRBJ1-5, with D tentatively TRBD1 (6 bases). The CDR3 consists of 14 residues. Trimming cost V 2 bases and J 2 bases, with 10 bases left between them. Germline V gene data show CDR1 as GTSNPN and CDR2 as SVGIG (reference sequence). The CDR3 spells CAWSTGNGNQPQHF. In nucleotides, the CDR3 is TGTGCCTGGAGTACAGGGAATGGCAATCAGCCCCAGCATTTT.

The sample holds one count of this clone. The genes are TRBV12-3 or TRBV12-4 and TRBJ2-2; tentative D call: TRBD2 (5 bases). Trimming took off 8 bases at V and 6 bases at J, with 7 bases between the two ends. The CDR3 totals 11 residues. CDR3 sequence: CASRGSGELFF. The CDR3 DNA reads as TGTGCCAGCCGGGGTTCCGGGGAGCTGTTTTTT.

The chain has TRBV7-9 and TRBJ1-5; D ambiguous. Germline V gives CDR1 SEHNR, CDR2 FQNEAQ (reference sequence). The V end was cut by 6 bases, the J end by 2 bases, with 11 bases between. The length of the CDR3 is 14 residues. The CDR3 DNA reads TGTGCCAGCAGTCTGGCGGGTGGCAATCAGCCCCAGCATTTT. This translates into CASSLAGGNQPQHF.

The chain couples TRBV6-5 to TRBJ1-2, with D unresolved. This CDR3 comprises 13 residues. Trimming cost V 0 bases and J 6 bases, with 8 bases left between them. Germline lookup yields CDR1 MNHEY and CDR2 SVGAGI. The CDR3 DNA reads TGTGCCAGCAGTTACTCGATCGGGAATGGCTACACCTTC. Translation: CASSYSIGNGYTF.

This clone was counted a single time. The rearrangement uses TRBV3-1 (or the pseudogene TRBV3-2) and TRBJ2-5, with TRBD2 identical over 10 bases. Germline V gene data show CDR1 as LGHDT and CDR2 as YNNKEL (reference sequence). CDR3 length equals 18 residues. The junction had 16 bases not matched to a gene; V was cut back by 4 bases and J by 5 bases. The CDR3 reads CASSRGQASGRGWETQYF. CDR3 nucleotide sequence: TGTGCCAGCAGCCGAGGGCAGGCTAGCGGGAGAGGATGGGAGACCCAGTACTTC.

The chain joins TRBV4-3 to TRBJ1-2; 7 bases are a match to TRBD1. This CDR3 is built from 15 residues. The trim removed 2 bases at V and 0 bases at J, leaving 3 bases unmatched. From germline, CDR1 is LGHNA and CDR2 YSLEER. The CDR3, as DNA: TGCGCCAGCAGCCAAAGGACAGGCACTAACTATGGCTACACCTTC. Translated: CASSQRTGTNYGYTF.

This clone occurred once. This chain uses TRBV18 with TRBJ2-4; no firm D call. The V end was cut by 3 bases, the J end by 5 bases, with 14 bases between. Germline lookup yields CDR1 KGHSH and CDR2 LQKENI. The CDR3 is made up of 15 amino acids. CDR3 DNA: TGTGCCAGCTCACCGTCGAGCGCGCCACAAAACATTCAGTACTTC. Its protein product is CASSPSSAPQNIQYF.